The rows below give T cell receptor beta chains drawn from one sample of a study of cytomegalovirus exposure and HLA in healthy donors. The protocol was immunoSEQ multiplex PCR, while the TCRdb copy is restricted to in-frame clones and leaves out a portion. The data contain approximately 130,000 clones, 70% to 80% of them singletons. Sequencing was carried out using PBMCs. All receptors come from a female donor in good health and CMV-seropositive. The CDR3 runs from the conserved cysteine through the conserved F or W. A D gene is named only where the DNA matches it firmly. Expanded clones are given a class, and other clones once, few, many or no size at all.

clone_size,v_call,d_call,j_call,cdr3_nt,cdr3_aa
NA,TRBV7-8,TRBD2,TRBJ2-2,TGTGCCAGCAGCCCTGGACTAGGAGACGGGGAGCTGTTTTTT,CASSPGLGDGELFF
NA,TRBV19,NA,TRBJ1-6,TGTGCCAGTACCAGGGTGGTGGGTTCACCCCTCCACTTT,CASTRVVGSPLHF
NA,TRBV23-1,NA,TRBJ1-2,TGCGCCAGCAGTCAAGGGGCCTACAGGGCCCGCTATGGCTACACCTTC,CASSQGAYRARYGYTF
NA,TRBV6-1,NA,TRBJ1-2,TGTGCCAGCAGTGAGGACATGCGAGATGGCTACACCTTC,CASSEDMRDGYTF
NA,TRBV19,TRBD1,TRBJ1-2,TGTGCCAGTAGTATCACAGGGGGCGACTATGGCTACACCTTC,CASSITGGDYGYTF
NA,TRBV2,NA,TRBJ2-7,TGTGCCAGCAAGCTTAGATTTTCCTACGAGCAGTACTTC,CASKLRFSYEQYF
NA,TRBV2,NA,TRBJ1-4,TGTGCCAGCAGTGAATCGGCGGCAACTAATGAAAAACTGTTTTTT,CASSESAATNEKLFF
NA,TRBV30,NA,TRBJ2-7,TGTGCCTGGACCTTGGGAGGAGCCCCTAGGGAGCAGTACTTC,CAWTLGGAPREQYF
NA,TRBV5-6,TRBD1,TRBJ1-6,TGTGCCAGCAGCTCATGGACAGGCCCAAGGGCACCCCTCCACTTT,CASSSWTGPRAPLHF
NA,TRBV28,TRBD1,TRBJ1-2,TGTGCCAGCAGTTTGGGGACAGCTAACTATGGCTACACCTTC,CASSLGTANYGYTF
NA,TRBV15,NA,TRBJ2-4,TGTGCCACCAGCAGAGACAGGGTAAAGGGAATCTCTCAGTACTTC,CATSRDRVKGISQYF
few,TRBV6-6,NA,TRBJ1-5,TGTGCCAGCAGTCGGGGTTACAATCAGCCCCAGCATTTT,CASSRGYNQPQHF
NA,TRBV5-1,NA,TRBJ2-1,TGCGCCAGCAGCTGGAACCTAGTCGGGGTATATGTCGATGAGCAGTTCTTC,CASSWNLVGVYVDEQFF
few,TRBV2,TRBD1,TRBJ1-6,TGTGCCAGCAGGAAACAGGGGGATAATTCACCCCTCCACTTT,CASRKQGDNSPLHF
NA,TRBV5-6,NA,TRBJ2-5,TGTGCCAGCAGCTTGAGTAACCGGGAGACCCAGTACTTC,CASSLSNRETQYF
NA,TRBV9,NA,TRBJ1-3,TGTGCCAGCCGGGGATCTGGAAACACCATATATTTT,CASRGSGNTIYF
NA,TRBV5-1,NA,TRBJ2-1,TGCGCCAGCAGCTTGGAGGGTAGGACATTCGGGTTCTTC,CASSLEGRTFGFF
NA,TRBV5-6,NA,TRBJ1-2,TGTGCCAGCAGCTTGGGGCAGGCGTCTGGTGGCTACACCTTC,CASSLGQASGGYTF
NA,TRBV15,TRBD1,TRBJ2-7,TGTGCCACCAGCACGAGATCCGGGACAGACTCCTACGAGCAGTACTTC,CATSTRSGTDSYEQYF
NA,TRBV9,TRBD1,TRBJ2-7,TGTGCCAGCAGCTCTGCACAGGGGGGCGAGCAGTACTTC,CASSSAQGGEQYF